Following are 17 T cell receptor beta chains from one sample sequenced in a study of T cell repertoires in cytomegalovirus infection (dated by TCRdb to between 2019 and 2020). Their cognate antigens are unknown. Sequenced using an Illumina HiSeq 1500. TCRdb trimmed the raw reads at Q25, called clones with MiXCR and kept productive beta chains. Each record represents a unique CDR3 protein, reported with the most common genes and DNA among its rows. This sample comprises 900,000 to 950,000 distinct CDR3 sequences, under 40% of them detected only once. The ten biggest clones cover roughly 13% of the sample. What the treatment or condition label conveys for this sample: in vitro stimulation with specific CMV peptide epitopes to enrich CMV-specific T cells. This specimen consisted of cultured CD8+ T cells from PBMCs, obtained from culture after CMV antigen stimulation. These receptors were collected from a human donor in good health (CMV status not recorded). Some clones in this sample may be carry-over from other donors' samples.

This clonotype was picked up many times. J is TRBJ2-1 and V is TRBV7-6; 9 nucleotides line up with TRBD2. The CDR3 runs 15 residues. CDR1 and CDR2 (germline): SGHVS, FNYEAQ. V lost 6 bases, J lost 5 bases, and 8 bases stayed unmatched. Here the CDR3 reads CASRARSGGNNEQFF. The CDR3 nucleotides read TGTGCCAGCAGGGCTCGTAGCGGGGGAAACAATGAGCAGTTCTTC.

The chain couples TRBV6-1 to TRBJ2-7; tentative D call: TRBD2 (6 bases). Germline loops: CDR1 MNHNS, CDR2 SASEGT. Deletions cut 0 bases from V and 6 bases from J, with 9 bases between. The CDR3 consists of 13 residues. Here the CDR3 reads CASSEALAFEQYF. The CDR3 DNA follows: TGTGCCAGCAGTGAAGCACTAGCCTTCGAGCAGTACTTC.

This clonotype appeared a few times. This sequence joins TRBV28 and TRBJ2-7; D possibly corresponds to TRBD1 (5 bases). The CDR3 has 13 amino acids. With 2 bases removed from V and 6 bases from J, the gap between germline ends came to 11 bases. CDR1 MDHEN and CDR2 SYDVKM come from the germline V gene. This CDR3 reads CASSLTGWGEQYV. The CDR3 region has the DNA TGTGCCAGCAGTTTAACAGGCTGGGGCGAGCAGTACGTC.

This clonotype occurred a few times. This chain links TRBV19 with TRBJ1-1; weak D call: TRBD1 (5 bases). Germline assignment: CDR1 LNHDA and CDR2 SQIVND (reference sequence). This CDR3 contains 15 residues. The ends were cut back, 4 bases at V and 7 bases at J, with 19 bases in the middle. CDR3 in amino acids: CASSRNRDGESEAFF. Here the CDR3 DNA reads TGTGCCAGTAGTAGAAACCGGGACGGTGAAAGTGAAGCTTTCTTT.

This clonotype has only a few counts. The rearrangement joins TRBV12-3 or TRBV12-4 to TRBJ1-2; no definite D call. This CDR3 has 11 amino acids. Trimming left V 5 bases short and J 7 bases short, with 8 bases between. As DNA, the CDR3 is TGTGCCAGCAGTCCTTCAGTTGGCTACACCTTC. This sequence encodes CASSPSVGYTF.

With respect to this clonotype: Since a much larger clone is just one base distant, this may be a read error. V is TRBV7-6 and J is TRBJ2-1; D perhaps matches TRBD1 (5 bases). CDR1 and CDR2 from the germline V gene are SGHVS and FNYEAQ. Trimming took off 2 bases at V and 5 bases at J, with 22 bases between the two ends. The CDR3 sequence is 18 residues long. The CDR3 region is CASSLRARQFRAHNEQFF. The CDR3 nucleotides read TGTGCCAGCAGCTTACGAGCCAGACAGTTTCGGGCCCACAATGAGCAGTTCTTC.

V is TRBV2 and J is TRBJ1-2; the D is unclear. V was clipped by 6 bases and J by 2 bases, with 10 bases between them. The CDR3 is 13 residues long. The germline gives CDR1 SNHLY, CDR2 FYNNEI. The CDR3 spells CASRIETNYGYTF. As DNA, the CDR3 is TGTGCCAGCAGGATTGAGACCAACTATGGCTACACCTTC. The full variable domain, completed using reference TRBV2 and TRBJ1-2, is EPEVTQTPSHQVTQMGQEVILRCVPISNHLYFYWYRQILGQKVEFLVSFYNNEISEKSEIFDDQFSVERPDGSNFTLKIRSTKLEDSAMYFCASRIETNYGYTFGSGTRLTVV.

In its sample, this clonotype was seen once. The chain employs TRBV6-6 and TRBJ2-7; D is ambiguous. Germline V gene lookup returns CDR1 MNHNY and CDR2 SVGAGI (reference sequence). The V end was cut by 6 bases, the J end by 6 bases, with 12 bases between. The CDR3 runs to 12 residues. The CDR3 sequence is CASRETRSEQYV. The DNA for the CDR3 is TGTGCCAGCAGGGAGACGAGGTCCGAGCAGTACGTC.

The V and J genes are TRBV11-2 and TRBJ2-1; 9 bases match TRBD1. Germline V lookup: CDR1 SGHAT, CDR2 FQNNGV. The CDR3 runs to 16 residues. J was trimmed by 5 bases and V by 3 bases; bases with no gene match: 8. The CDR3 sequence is CASSLGTGTGNNEQFF. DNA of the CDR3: TGTGCCAGCAGCTTGGGTACCGGGACAGGGAACAATGAGCAGTTCTTC. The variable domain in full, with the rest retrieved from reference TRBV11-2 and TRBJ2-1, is EAGVAQSPRYKIIEKRQSVAFWCNPISGHATLYWYQQILGQGPKLLIQFQNNGVVDDSQLPKDRFSAERLKGVDSTLKIQPAKLEDSAVYLCASSLGTGTGNNEQFFGPGTRLTVL.

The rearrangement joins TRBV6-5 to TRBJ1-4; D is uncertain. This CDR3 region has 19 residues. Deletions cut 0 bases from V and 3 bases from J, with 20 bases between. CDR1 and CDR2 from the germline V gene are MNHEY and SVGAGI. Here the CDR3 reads CASSYSGLIQANSNEKLFF. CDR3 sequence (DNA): TGTGCCAGCAGTTACTCGGGATTGATTCAGGCGAATTCTAATGAAAAACTGTTTTTT.

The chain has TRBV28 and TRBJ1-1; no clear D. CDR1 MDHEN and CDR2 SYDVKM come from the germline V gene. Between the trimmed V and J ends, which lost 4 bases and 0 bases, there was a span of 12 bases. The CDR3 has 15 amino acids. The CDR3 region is CASSSAADLNTEAFF. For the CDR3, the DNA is TGTGCCAGCAGTTCCGCAGCGGATCTGAACACTGAAGCTTTCTTT. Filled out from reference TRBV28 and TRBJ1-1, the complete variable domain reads DVKVTQSSRYLVKRTGEKVFLECVQDMDHENMFWYRQDPGLGLRLIYFSYDVKMKEKGDIPEGYSVSREKKERFSLILESASTNQTSMYLCASSSAADLNTEAFFGQGTRLTVV.

The CDR3 DNA sequence: TGTGCCAGCAGTGAAGGTGAGGGGATGAACACTGAAGCTTTCTTT. The encoded protein is CASSEGEGMNTEAFF. This rearrangement joins TRBV25-1 to TRBJ1-1; perhaps TRBD1 as D (5 bases). CDR3 size: 15 residues. V was clipped by 2 bases and J by 0 bases, with 10 bases between them. The germline gives CDR1 MGHDK, CDR2 SYGVNS.

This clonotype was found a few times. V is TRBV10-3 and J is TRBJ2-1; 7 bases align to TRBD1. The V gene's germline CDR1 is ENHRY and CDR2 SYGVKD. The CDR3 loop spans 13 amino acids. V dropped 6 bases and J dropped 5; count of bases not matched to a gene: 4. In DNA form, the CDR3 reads TGTGCCATCAGGGTCGACAGGGACAATGAGCAGTTCTTC. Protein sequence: CAIRVDRDNEQFF.

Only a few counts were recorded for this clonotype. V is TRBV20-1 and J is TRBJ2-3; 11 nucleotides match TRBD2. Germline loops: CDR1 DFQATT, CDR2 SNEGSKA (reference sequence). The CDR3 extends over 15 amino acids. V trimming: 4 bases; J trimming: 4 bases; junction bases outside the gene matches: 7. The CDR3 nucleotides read TGCAGTGCTACTAGACTAGCGGGGTTGCCAGATACGCAGTATTTT. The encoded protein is CSATRLAGLPDTQYF.

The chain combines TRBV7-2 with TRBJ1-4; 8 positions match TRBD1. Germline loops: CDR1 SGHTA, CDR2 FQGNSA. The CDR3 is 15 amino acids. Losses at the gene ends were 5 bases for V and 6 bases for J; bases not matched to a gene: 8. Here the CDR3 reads CASSATGDGYEKLFF. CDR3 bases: TGTGCCAGCAGCGCGACAGGGGATGGTTATGAAAAACTGTTTTTT.

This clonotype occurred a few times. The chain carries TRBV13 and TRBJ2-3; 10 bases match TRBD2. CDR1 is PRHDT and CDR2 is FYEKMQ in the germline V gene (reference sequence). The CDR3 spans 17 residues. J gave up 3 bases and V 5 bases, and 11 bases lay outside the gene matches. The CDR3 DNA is TGTGCCAGCAGCAAACCTAGCGGGGGAGATCCTACAGATACGCAGTATTTT. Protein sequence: CASSKPSGGDPTDTQYF.

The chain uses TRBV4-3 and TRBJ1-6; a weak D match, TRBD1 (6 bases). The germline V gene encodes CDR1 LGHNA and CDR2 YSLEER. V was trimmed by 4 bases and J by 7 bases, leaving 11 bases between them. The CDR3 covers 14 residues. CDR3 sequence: CASSRGQINSPLHF. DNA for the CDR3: TGCGCCAGCAGCCGCGGACAGATCAATTCACCCCTCCACTTT.